The 32 T cell receptor beta chains listed next were all sequenced from one sample in a study of blood T cell repertoires in COVID-19. The assay was immunoSEQ multiplex PCR, and TCRdb's table has in-frame clones only and misses some. This table has 85,000 or so clones, 81% appearing once. Sequenced material: peripheral blood. All receptors derive from a man of 80 years or more with acute or convalescent COVID-19.

The rearrangement joins TRBV6-4 to TRBJ1-1; D perhaps matches TRBD1 (5 bases). Trimming cost V 2 bases and J 6 bases, with 13 bases left between them. CDR1 and CDR2 (germline): MRHNA, SNTAGT. This CDR3 is 14 amino acids long. The CDR3 here is CASSDAWGSPEAFF. CDR3 nucleotides: TGTGCCAGCAGTGACGCCTGGGGCAGCCCTGAAGCTTTCTTT.

The V and J genes are TRBV14 and TRBJ2-2; TRBD2 matches at 7 bases. In germline, CDR1 is SGHDN, CDR2 FVKESK. Trimming removed 3 bases from V and 5 bases from J; junction bases left unmatched: 9. The CDR3 spans 16 residues. The CDR3 protein is CASSHPAGEGTGELFF. CDR3 DNA sequence: TGTGCCAGCAGCCACCCTGCGGGAGAGGGGACCGGGGAGCTGTTTTTT.

The V call is TRBV7-3, the J call TRBJ2-5, with 8 bases aligning to TRBD2. Trimming took 8 bases from V and 4 from J; bases not matched to a gene: 6. The CDR3 is made up of 13 amino acids. Per germline, CDR1 SGHTA and CDR2 FQGTGA. Written as DNA, the CDR3 is TGTGCCAGCGGGTCCGGGAGGGGAGAGACCCAGTACTTC. Translation: CASGSGRGETQYF.

This chain joins TRBV18 and TRBJ1-4; D remains unclear. V lost 4 bases and J 4 bases, leaving 13 bases between the germline ends. Per the germline V gene, CDR1 is KGHSH and CDR2 is LQKENI. The CDR3 is made up of 15 amino acids. CDR3 region: CASSREDSGNEKLFF. The CDR3 DNA is TGTGCCAGCTCACGTGAGGACTCGGGTAATGAAAAACTGTTTTTT.

The chain carries TRBV28 and TRBJ1-5; the match to TRBD1 covers 7 bases. V trimming: 5 bases; J trimming: 1 base; junction bases outside the gene matches: 5. Germline V gene lookup returns CDR1 MDHEN and CDR2 SYDVKM. There are 15 residues in the CDR3. CDR3 sequence reads: CASSGGTASNQPQHF. The CDR3 DNA reads TGTGCCAGCAGTGGCGGGACAGCGAGCAATCAGCCCCAGCATTTT.

CDR3 residues: CASSLRTGYNYGYTF. CDR3 DNA: TGTGCCAGCAGCTTAAGGACAGGCTATAACTATGGCTACACCTTC. The chain recombines TRBV9 with TRBJ1-2; 7 bases line up with TRBD1. Germline values: CDR1 SGDLS, CDR2 YYNGEE. This CDR3 has 15 amino acids. The junction had 7 bases not matched to a gene; V was cut back by 4 bases and J by 1 base.

This clone has just a few counts. This chain joins TRBV7-3 and TRBJ2-3; TRBD2 might be the D (6 bases). Germline-derived CDR1 and CDR2 are SGHTA and FQGTGA. The V and J ends lost 2 bases and 1 base respectively, with 10 bases between them. This CDR3 comprises 15 residues. The CDR3, as DNA: TGTGCCAGCAGCTTAGGCGGGACGGGCACAGATACGCAGTATTTT. Translated: CASSLGGTGTDTQYF.

This chain links TRBV19 with TRBJ2-5; 7 bases line up with TRBD2. CDR3 length equals 16 residues. V was pared by 5 bases and J by 1 base, with 10 bases of the junction left unmatched. CDR1 and CDR2 (germline): LNHDA, SQIVND (reference sequence). The CDR3 bases are TGTGCCAGTAGTCCCCGGCTAGCGGAGCTCCAAGAGACCCAGTACTTC. It is translated as CASSPRLAELQETQYF.

This clone was counted between two and nine times. The chain has TRBV7-6 and TRBJ1-6; 8 bases fit TRBD1. The V segment lost 5 bases and the J segment 6 bases; nucleotides outside the gene matches: 6. CDR3 length: 15 residues. Germline V CDR1 and CDR2: SGHVS, FNYEAQ. In DNA form, the CDR3 reads TGTGCCAGCAGCACCCGGACAGGGCCTAATTCACCCCTCCACTTT. It specifies CASSTRTGPNSPLHF. Together with reference TRBV7-6 and TRBJ1-6, the CDR3 gives the full variable domain: GAGVSQSPRYKVTKRGQDVALRCDPISGHVSLYWYRQALGQGPEFLTYFNYEAQQDKSGLPNDRFSAERPEGSISTLTIQRTEQRDSAMYRCASSTRTGPNSPLHFGNGTRLTVT.

The J gene is TRBJ1-5, the V gene TRBV30; TRBD1 agrees at 8 bases. With V trimmed by 4 bases and J by 7 bases, 6 bases remained unmatched. The germline V gene encodes CDR1 GTSNPN and CDR2 SVGIG (reference sequence). The CDR3 totals 13 residues. The CDR3 coding sequence is TGTGCCTGGACCGGGACAGGTCAACAGCCCCAGCATTTT. This encodes CAWTGTGQQPQHF. Full variable domain (rest looked up from reference TRBV30 and TRBJ1-5): SQTIHQWPATLVQPVGSPLSLECTVEGTSNPNLYWYRQAAGRGLQLLFYSVGIGQISSEVPQNLSASRPQDRQFILSSKKLLLSDSGFYLCAWTGTGQQPQHFGDGTRLSIL.

The chain is built from TRBV28 and TRBJ1-2, with D unclear. V lost 6 bases and J lost 8, with 13 bases in between. Per the germline V gene, CDR1 is MDHEN and CDR2 is SYDVKM. The CDR3 has 12 amino acids. The CDR3 coding sequence is TGTGCCAGCAGGCTACAGAGAATCGGCTACACCTTC. Its translation: CASRLQRIGYTF.

This clone was seen only once. The chain joins TRBV2 to TRBJ1-1; 7 bases map to TRBD1. This CDR3 contains 13 residues. The germline V gene has CDR1 SNHLY and CDR2 FYNNEI. V dropped 6 bases and J dropped 8; count of bases not matched to a gene: 9. The CDR3 sequence: CASRRQGSGEAFF. In DNA, the CDR3 is TGTGCCAGCAGACGACAGGGCAGCGGGGAAGCTTTCTTT.

The V gene is TRBV19, the J gene TRBJ2-3, with TRBD2 identical over 9 bases. The CDR3 is 17 amino acids. V was clipped by 5 bases and J by 2 bases; unmatched bases: 11. Per germline, CDR1 LNHDA and CDR2 SQIVND (reference sequence). CDR3: CASSSLAGRRDTDTQYF. Here the CDR3 DNA reads TGTGCCAGTAGTTCGCTAGCGGGGAGAAGGGACACAGATACGCAGTATTTT.

The rearrangement uses TRBV19 and TRBJ2-3, with TRBD1 identical over 8 bases. The trim removed 5 bases at V and 2 bases at J, leaving 9 bases unmatched. This CDR3 contains 16 residues. Germline V lookup: CDR1 LNHDA, CDR2 SQIVND (reference sequence). In nucleotides, the CDR3 is TGTGCCAGTAGTCGAACCGGGACAGGTGTCACAGATACGCAGTATTTT. Residues: CASSRTGTGVTDTQYF.

The V and J genes are TRBV5-1 and TRBJ1-2; no clear D gene. Germline loops: CDR1 SGHRS, CDR2 YFSETQ. Trimming took off 4 bases at V and 8 bases at J, with 24 bases between the two ends. The CDR3 loop spans 16 amino acids. In nucleotides, the CDR3 is TGCGCCAGCAGCAACCCGGGGTCCGGGCAAGTAAGCGGCTACACCTTC. Translating gives CASSNPGSGQVSGYTF.

The rearrangement links TRBV6-1 to TRBJ1-6, with 10 bases matching TRBD1. The CDR3 is made up of 17 amino acids. Germline loops: CDR1 MNHNS, CDR2 SASEGT. Trimming cost V 4 bases and J 0 bases; bases outside gene matches: 3. The CDR3 region is CASSAGQGRSYNSPLHF. As DNA, the CDR3 is TGTGCCAGCAGTGCGGGACAGGGGCGCTCCTATAATTCACCCCTCCACTTT.

The rearrangement joins TRBV30 to TRBJ1-6; TRBD1 matches at 10 bases. The CDR3 has 15 amino acids. Germline lookup yields CDR1 GTSNPN and CDR2 SVGIG (reference sequence). J lost 8 bases, V lost 2 bases, and 6 bases had no gene match. The CDR3 coding sequence is TGTGCCTGGAGTTACCGGGACAGGGGCGATTCACCCCTCCACTTT. Protein: CAWSYRDRGDSPLHF.

In this sample, this clone turned up a few times. The CDR3 DNA is TGTGCCAGTAGTATAAGACAGGAAGCTTTCTTT. Its translation: CASSIRQEAFF. The chain carries TRBV19 and TRBJ1-1, with a weak D call TRBD1 (5 bases). Trimming took off 2 bases at V and 8 bases at J, with 6 bases between the two ends. The CDR3 totals 11 residues. Germline assignment: CDR1 LNHDA and CDR2 SQIVND (reference sequence).

The chain uses TRBV3-1 (or the pseudogene TRBV3-2) and TRBJ2-1, with TRBD1 as a possible D gene (5 bases). Germline CDR1 LGHDT, CDR2 YNNKEL (reference sequence). CDR3 size: 16 residues. The ends were cut back, 6 bases at V and 3 bases at J, with 18 bases in the middle. CDR3 sequence: CASSRTSGSNYNEQFF. CDR3 bases: TGTGCCAGCAGTCGAACCTCAGGGTCCAACTACAATGAGCAGTTCTTC.

The rearrangement joins TRBV6-5 to TRBJ1-2; 7 bases are a match to TRBD1. Germline V gene sequence: CDR1 MNHEY, CDR2 SVGAGI. The CDR3 consists of 13 residues. V lost 2 bases to trimming and J lost 8 bases; unmatched junction nucleotides: 5. The CDR3 DNA is TGTGCCAGCAGTTACCCCGGGACAGACGGCTACACCTTC. Translation: CASSYPGTDGYTF.

The rearrangement joins TRBV19 to TRBJ1-5; D ambiguous. This CDR3 comprises 15 residues. Per the germline V gene, CDR1 is LNHDA and CDR2 is SQIVND (reference sequence). The V end was cut by 7 bases, the J end by 0 bases, with 13 bases between. CDR3 bases: TGTGCCAGTAACGTTGGCGGATATAGCAATCAGCCCCAGCATTTT. The encoded protein is CASNVGGYSNQPQHF. The full variable domain, completed using reference TRBV19 and TRBJ1-5, is DGGITQSPKYLFRKEGQNVTLSCEQNLNHDAMYWYRQDPGQGLRLIYYSQIVNDFQKGDIAEGYSVSREKKESFPLTVTSAQKNPTAFYLCASNVGGYSNQPQHFGDGTRLSIL.

The chain employs TRBV25-1 and TRBJ2-7; D not certain. This CDR3 has 14 residues. Germline assignment: CDR1 MGHDK and CDR2 SYGVNS. V lost 1 base and J 0 bases, leaving 7 bases between the germline ends. The CDR3 DNA is TGTGCCAGCAGTGAATGGGCTTCCTCCTACGAGCAGTACTTC. Its protein product is CASSEWASSYEQYF.

This clone was seen a handful of times. The chain employs TRBV7-8 and TRBJ2-7; D remains unclear. CDR3 length: 12 residues. Germline CDR1 and CDR2: SGHVS and FQNEAQ. Trimming removed 5 bases from V and 8 bases from J, with 13 bases in between. CDR3 coding DNA: TGTGCCAGCAGCCCTCTTTCAGACAAGCAGTACTTC. Amino acids: CASSPLSDKQYF. The complete variable domain, with remaining parts taken from reference TRBV7-8 and TRBJ2-7, reads GAGVSQSPRYKVAKRGQDVALRCDPISGHVSLFWYQQALGQGPEFLTYFQNEAQLDKSGLPSDRFFAERPEGSVSTLKIQRTQQEDSAVYLCASSPLSDKQYFGPGTRLTVT.

V and J are TRBV5-1 and TRBJ1-2; a possible D gene is TRBD1 (5 bases). CDR3 size: 14 residues. V was pared by 3 bases and J by 4 bases, with 13 bases between. Per germline, CDR1 SGHRS and CDR2 YFSETQ. CDR3 loop: CASSSSGGGYGYTF. DNA for the CDR3: TGCGCCAGCAGCTCGTCGGGGGGAGGCTATGGCTACACCTTC.

The table lists this clone with a few counts. The rearrangement joins TRBV5-6 to TRBJ1-3; possible D gene TRBD1, 6 bases. There are 14 residues in the CDR3. Trimming shortened V by 3 bases and J by 4 bases, and 11 bases separated the two germline ends. Germline V gene sequence: CDR1 SGHDT, CDR2 YYEEEE. CDR3 residues: CASSSAGAGNTIYF. The DNA of the CDR3 is TGTGCCAGCAGCTCGGCAGGGGCAGGAAACACCATATATTTT.

V usage is TRBV7-9 and J usage is TRBJ2-7; 7 bases are a match to TRBD1. CDR1 is SEHNR, CDR2 FQNEAQ, per germline (reference sequence). V was pared by 5 bases and J by 5 bases, with 9 bases of the junction left unmatched. The CDR3 runs 14 residues. DNA of the CDR3: TGTGCCAGCAGCCCGTGGGACAGCCTTAACGAGCAGTACTTC. Residues: CASSPWDSLNEQYF.

J is TRBJ1-4 and V is TRBV28, with D uncertain. Germline CDR1 and CDR2: MDHEN and SYDVKM. The CDR3 is 14 residues long. Trimming pared 2 bases from V and 4 bases from J, leaving 8 bases between. CDR3: CASSLQDFNEKLFF. In DNA form, the CDR3 reads TGTGCCAGCAGTTTACAAGACTTTAATGAAAAACTGTTTTTT.

This sequence joins TRBV5-1 and TRBJ1-4; the D is unclear. This CDR3 is built from 15 residues. Germline V lookup: CDR1 SGHRS, CDR2 YFSETQ. V lost 1 base and J lost 4, with 11 bases in between. The CDR3 here is CASSLLAGFNEKLFF. In nucleotides, the CDR3 is TGCGCCAGCAGCTTGCTAGCCGGGTTTAATGAAAAACTGTTTTTT.

The chain uses TRBV4-3 and TRBJ2-2; D unresolved. V lost 0 bases and J 2 bases, leaving 16 bases between the germline ends. This CDR3 region has 18 residues. Germline V gene lookup returns CDR1 LGHNA and CDR2 YSLEER. The CDR3: CASSQEPLAVLNTGELFF. The CDR3 DNA reads TGCGCCAGCAGCCAAGAACCCCTGGCGGTACTCAACACCGGGGAGCTGTTTTTT.

On this clone itself: Other DNA sequences from this sample encode an identical CDR3 as well. The gene calls are TRBV5-1 and TRBJ2-5; 12 bases line up with TRBD2. Germline CDR1 SGHRS, CDR2 YFSETQ. The V gene end was trimmed by 0 bases and the J gene end by 2 bases; junction bases not matched to a gene: 2. The CDR3 contains 16 residues. The CDR3 nucleotides are TGCGCCAGCAGCTTGGCCGGGACTAGCGGGCAAGAGACCCAGTACTTC. Translated: CASSLAGTSGQETQYF.

This clone was detected only a few times. This chain uses TRBV12-5 with TRBJ2-2; 13 positions agree with TRBD2. This CDR3 is built from 17 residues. CDR1 LGHNT and CDR2 FRNRAP come from the germline V gene. J was trimmed by 6 bases and V by 6 bases; bases with no gene match: 10. The CDR3 DNA follows: TGTGCTAGTGGCTACGGGACTAGCGGGATCCCGGCCGGGGAGCTGTTTTTT. Its translation is CASGYGTSGIPAGELFF.

This rearrangement joins TRBV5-6 to TRBJ2-1; 11 bases match TRBD2. CDR1 and CDR2 (germline): SGHDT, YYEEEE. The ends lost 6 bases at V and 4 bases at J; junction bases unmatched: 9. The CDR3 spans 16 residues. The CDR3 sequence: CASIGPGLAAYNEQFF. For the CDR3, the DNA is TGTGCCAGCATAGGCCCGGGACTAGCGGCTTACAATGAGCAGTTCTTC.